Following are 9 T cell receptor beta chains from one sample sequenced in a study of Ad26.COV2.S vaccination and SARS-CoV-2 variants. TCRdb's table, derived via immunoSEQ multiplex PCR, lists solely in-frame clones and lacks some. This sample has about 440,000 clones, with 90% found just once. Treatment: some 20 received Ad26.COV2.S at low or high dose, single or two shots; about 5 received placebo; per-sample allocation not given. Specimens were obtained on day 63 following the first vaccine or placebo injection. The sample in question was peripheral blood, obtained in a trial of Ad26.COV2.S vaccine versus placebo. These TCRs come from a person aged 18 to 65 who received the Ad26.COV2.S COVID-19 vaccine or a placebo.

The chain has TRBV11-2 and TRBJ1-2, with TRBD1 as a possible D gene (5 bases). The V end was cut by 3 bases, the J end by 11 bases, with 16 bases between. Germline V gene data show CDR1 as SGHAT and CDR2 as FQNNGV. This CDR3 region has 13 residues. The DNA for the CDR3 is TGTGCCAGCAGCTTTGCGGACCAGGGAGGGTACACCTTC. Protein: CASSFADQGGYTF.

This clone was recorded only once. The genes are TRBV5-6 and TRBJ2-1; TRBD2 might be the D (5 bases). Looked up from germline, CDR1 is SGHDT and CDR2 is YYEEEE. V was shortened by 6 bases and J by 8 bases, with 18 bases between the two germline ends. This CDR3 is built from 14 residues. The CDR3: CASKSEGHRDEQFF. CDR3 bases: TGTGCCAGCAAGAGCGAGGGCCATCGGGATGAGCAGTTCTTC. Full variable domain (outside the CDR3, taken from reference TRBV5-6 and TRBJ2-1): DAGVTQSPTHLIKTRGQQVTLRCSPKSGHDTVSWYQQALGQGPQFIFQYYEEEERQRGNFPDRFSGHQFPNYSSELNVNALLLGDSALYLCASKSEGHRDEQFFGPGTRLTVL.

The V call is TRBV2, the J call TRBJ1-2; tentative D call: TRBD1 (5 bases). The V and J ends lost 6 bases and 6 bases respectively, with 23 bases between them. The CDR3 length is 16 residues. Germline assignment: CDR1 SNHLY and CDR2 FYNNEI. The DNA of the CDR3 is TGTGCCAGCAGGGCAAGTGAAAGACAGAGGTGGGATGGCTACACCTTC. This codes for CASRASERQRWDGYTF. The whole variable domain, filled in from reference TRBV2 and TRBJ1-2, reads EPEVTQTPSHQVTQMGQEVILRCVPISNHLYFYWYRQILGQKVEFLVSFYNNEISEKSEIFDDQFSVERPDGSNFTLKIRSTKLEDSAMYFCASRASERQRWDGYTFGSGTRLTVV.

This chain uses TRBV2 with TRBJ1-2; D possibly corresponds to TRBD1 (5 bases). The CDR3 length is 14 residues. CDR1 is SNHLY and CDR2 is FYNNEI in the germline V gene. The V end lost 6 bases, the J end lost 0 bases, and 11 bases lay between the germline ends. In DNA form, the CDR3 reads TGTGCCAGCAGACCAGGGAATCCTAACTATGGCTACACCTTC. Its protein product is CASRPGNPNYGYTF.

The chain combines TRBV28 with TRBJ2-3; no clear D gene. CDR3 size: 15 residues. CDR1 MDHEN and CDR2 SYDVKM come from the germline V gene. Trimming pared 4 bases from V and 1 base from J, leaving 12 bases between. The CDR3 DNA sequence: TGTGCCAGCAGTTCCACGCCGTCCGGCACAGATACGCAGTATTTT. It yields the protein CASSSTPSGTDTQYF.

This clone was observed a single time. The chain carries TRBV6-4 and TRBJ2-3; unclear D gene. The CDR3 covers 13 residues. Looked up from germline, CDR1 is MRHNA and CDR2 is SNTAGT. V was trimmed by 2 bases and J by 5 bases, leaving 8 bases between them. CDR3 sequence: CASSDRWGDTQYF. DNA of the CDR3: TGTGCCAGCAGTGACCGATGGGGAGATACGCAGTATTTT.

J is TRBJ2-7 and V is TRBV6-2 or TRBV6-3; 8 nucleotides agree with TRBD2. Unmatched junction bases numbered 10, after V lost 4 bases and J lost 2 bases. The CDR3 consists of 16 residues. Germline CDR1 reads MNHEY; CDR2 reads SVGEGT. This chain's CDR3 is CASSLPHSGETYEQYF. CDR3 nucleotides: TGTGCCAGCAGTTTACCTCATAGCGGGGAAACCTACGAGCAGTACTTC.

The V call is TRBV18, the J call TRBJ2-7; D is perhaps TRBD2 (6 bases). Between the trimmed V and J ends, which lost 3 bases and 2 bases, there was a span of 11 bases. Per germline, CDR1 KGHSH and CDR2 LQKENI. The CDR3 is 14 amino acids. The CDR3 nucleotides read TGTGCCAGCTCACCGATAGGACTACCCTACGAGCAGTACTTC. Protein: CASSPIGLPYEQYF.

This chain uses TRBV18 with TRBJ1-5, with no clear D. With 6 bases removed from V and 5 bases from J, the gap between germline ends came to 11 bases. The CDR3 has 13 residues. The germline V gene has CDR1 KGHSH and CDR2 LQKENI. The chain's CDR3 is CASSPRRDQPQHF. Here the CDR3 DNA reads TGTGCCAGCTCTCCCAGGAGGGATCAGCCCCAGCATTTT.